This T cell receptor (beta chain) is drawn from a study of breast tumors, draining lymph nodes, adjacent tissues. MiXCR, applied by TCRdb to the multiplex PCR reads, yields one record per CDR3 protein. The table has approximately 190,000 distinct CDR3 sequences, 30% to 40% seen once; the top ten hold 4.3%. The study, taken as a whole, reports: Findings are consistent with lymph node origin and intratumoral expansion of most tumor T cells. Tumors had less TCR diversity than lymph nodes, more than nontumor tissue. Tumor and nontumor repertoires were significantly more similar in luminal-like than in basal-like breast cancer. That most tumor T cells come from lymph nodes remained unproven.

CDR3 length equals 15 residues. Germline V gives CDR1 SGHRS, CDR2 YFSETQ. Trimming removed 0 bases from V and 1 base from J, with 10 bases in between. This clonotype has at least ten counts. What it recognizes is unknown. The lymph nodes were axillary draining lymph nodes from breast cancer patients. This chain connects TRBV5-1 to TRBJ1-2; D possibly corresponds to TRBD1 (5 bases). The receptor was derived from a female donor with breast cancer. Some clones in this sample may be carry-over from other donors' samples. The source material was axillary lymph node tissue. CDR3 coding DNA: TGCGCCAGCAGCTTGGACAGGAGTATTAACTATGGCTACACCTTC. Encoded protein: CASSLDRSINYGYTF.